This TCR beta chain was recovered during a study of identical twins. Points from the study as a whole: Possibly, invariant MAIT and iNKT cells partly confounded zero-insertion analyses. Models underestimated TCR alpha sharing (out-of-frame) in monozygotic twins.

This clonotype was recorded many times. Its antigen is not identified. The length of the CDR3 is 15 residues. The V and J ends lost 6 bases and 4 bases, in that order; junction bases with no gene match: 8. Template switching added a universal primer site, and cDNA bore unique molecular identifiers. TCRdb used MiXCR to reprocess the 5' RACE reads, holding one entry per CDR3 protein. Of 400,000 to 600,000 distinct CDR3 sequences listed, about 22% were seen once; the top ten hold approximately 0.52%. This sample also belongs to another study, concerning yellow fever vaccine responses in identical twins.

This rearrangement joins TRBV12-3 or TRBV12-4 to TRBJ2-7, with TRBD2 matching over 11 bases. The sequenced sample consisted of CD4+ T cells sorted from blood. The TCR was taken from a woman under 30 in good health. This chain's CDR3 is CASSLTSGGPYEQYF. The CDR3 nucleotides are TGTGCCAGCAGCCTCACTAGCGGGGGCCCATACGAGCAGTACTTC.